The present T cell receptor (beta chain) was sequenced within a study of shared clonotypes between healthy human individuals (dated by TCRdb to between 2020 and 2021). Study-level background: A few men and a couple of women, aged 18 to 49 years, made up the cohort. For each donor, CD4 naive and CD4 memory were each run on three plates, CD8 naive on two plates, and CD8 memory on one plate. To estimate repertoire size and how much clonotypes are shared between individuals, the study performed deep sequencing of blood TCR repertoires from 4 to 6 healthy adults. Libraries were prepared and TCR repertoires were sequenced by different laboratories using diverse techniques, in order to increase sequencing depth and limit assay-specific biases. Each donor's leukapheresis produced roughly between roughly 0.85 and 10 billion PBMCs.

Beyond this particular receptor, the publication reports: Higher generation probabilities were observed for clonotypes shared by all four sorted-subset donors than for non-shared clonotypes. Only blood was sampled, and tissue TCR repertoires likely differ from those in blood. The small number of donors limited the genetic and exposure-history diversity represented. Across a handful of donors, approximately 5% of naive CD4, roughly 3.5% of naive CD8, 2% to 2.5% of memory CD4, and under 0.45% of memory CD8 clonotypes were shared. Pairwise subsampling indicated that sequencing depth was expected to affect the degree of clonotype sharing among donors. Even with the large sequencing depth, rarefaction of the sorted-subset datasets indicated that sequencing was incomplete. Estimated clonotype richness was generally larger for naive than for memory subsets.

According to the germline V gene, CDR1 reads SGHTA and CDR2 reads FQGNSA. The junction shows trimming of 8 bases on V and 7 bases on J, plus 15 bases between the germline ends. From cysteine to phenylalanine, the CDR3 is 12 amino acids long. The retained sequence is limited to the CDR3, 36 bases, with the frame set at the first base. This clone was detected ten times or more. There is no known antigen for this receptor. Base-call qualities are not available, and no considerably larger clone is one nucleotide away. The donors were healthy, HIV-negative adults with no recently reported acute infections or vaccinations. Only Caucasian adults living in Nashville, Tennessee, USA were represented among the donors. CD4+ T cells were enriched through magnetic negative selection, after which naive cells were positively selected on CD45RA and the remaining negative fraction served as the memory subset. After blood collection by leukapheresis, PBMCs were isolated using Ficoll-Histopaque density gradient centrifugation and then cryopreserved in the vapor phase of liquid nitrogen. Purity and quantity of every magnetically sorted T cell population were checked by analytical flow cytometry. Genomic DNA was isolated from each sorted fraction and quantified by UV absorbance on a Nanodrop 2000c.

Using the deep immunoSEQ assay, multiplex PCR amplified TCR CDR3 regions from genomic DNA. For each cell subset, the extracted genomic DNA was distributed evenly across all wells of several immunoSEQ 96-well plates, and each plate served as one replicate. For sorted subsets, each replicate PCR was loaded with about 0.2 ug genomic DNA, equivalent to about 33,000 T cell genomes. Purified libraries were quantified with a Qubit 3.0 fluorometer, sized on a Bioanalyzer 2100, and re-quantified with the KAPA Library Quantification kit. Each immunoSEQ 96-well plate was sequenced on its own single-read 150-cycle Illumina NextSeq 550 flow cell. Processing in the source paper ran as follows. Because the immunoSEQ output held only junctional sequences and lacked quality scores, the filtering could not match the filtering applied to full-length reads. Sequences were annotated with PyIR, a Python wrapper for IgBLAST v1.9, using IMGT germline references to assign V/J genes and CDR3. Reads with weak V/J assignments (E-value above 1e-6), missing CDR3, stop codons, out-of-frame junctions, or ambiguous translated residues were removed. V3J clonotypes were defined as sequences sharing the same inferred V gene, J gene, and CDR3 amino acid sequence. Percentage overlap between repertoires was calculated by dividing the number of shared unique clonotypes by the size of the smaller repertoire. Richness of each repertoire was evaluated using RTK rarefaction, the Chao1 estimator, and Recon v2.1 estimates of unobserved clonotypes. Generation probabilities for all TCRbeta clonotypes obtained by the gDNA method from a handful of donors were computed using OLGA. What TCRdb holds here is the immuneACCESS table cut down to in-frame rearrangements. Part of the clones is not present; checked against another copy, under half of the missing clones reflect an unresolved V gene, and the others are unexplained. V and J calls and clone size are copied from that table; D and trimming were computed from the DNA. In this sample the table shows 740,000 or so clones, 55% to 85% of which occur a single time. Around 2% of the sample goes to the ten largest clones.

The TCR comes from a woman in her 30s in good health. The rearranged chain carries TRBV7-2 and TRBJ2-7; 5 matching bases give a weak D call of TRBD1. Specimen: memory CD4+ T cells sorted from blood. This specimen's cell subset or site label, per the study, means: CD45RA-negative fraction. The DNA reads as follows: TGTGCCAGCTCTAGGGGCGGCTCGGAGCAGTACTTC. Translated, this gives CASSRGGSEQYF.